These 32 T cell receptor beta chains share one sample of origin, sequenced in a study of T cell responses to AZD1222 COVID-19 vaccine. TCRdb's table, derived via immunoSEQ multiplex PCR, lists solely in-frame clones and lacks some. This sample carries 65,000 to 85,000 clones, roughly 90% of them seen once, and the ten largest clones take about 11%. This sample comprised peripheral blood, obtained on day 0 of AZD1222 vaccination. Receptor source: an adult in good health.

This rearrangement joins TRBV27 to TRBJ1-6, with D unclear. Germline V gives CDR1 MNHEY, CDR2 SMNVEV (reference sequence). Trimming removed 3 bases from V and 1 base from J, with 7 bases in between. CDR3 length: 15 amino acids. The chain's CDR3 is CASSLRTSYNSPLHF. DNA for the CDR3: TGTGCCAGCAGTTTGAGGACGTCCTATAATTCACCCCTCCACTTT.

In its sample, this clone was seen a few times. This sequence joins TRBV10-3 and TRBJ1-4, with D possibly matching TRBD1 (5 bases). This CDR3 is 15 amino acids long. Germline V gene sequence: CDR1 ENHRY, CDR2 SYGVKD. Trimming took off 2 bases at V and 2 bases at J, with 9 bases between the two ends. The chain's CDR3 is CAISEQRGTNEKLFF. Written as DNA, the CDR3 is TGTGCCATCAGTGAGCAACGGGGGACTAATGAAAAACTGTTTTTT.

The V call is TRBV12-1, the J call TRBJ1-2. TRBV12-1 is a pseudogene. This CDR3 has 14 residues. The CDR3 coding sequence is TGTGCCAGCAGCTTTCCGGACGGCAACTATGGCTACACCTTC. Its protein is CASSFPDGNYGYTF.

The V gene is TRBV30, the J gene TRBJ1-3; D call uncertain. V was pared by 1 base and J by 4 bases, with 8 bases between. Germline CDR1 is GTSNPN and CDR2 is SVGIG (reference sequence). The CDR3 is 13 amino acids. The CDR3 nucleotides are TGTGCCTGGAGTGGAGGGCTCGGAAACACCATATATTTT. Translating it yields CAWSGGLGNTIYF.

The chain has TRBV19 and TRBJ1-1, with D hard to call. CDR1 is LNHDA, CDR2 SQIVND, per germline (reference sequence). The CDR3 consists of 16 residues. V dropped 8 bases and J dropped 0 bases, with 19 bases sitting between them. CDR3 bases: TGTGCCAGTCGAGTAGACACCCTTTACTTGAACACTGAAGCTTTCTTT. This gives the protein CASRVDTLYLNTEAFF.

The chain combines TRBV19 with TRBJ1-1; D possibly corresponds to TRBD1 (5 bases). Germline values: CDR1 LNHDA, CDR2 SQIVND (reference sequence). The CDR3 loop spans 12 amino acids. Between the trimmed V and J ends, which lost 4 bases and 4 bases, there was a span of 7 bases. CDR3 sequence reads: CASSNTGTEAFF. The CDR3 nucleotides are TGTGCCAGTAGTAACACAGGCACTGAAGCTTTCTTT.

This chain connects TRBV5-4 to TRBJ2-1; TRBD1 matches at 7 bases. V shed 6 bases, J shed 2 bases, and the junction held 8 bases outside the gene matches. Germline CDR1 reads SGHNT; CDR2 reads YYREEE (reference sequence). This CDR3 comprises 15 residues. The CDR3 protein is CASTPGQGAYNEQFF. CDR3 sequence (DNA): TGTGCCAGCACCCCCGGTCAGGGGGCCTACAATGAGCAGTTCTTC. The complete variable domain, with remaining parts taken from reference TRBV5-4 and TRBJ2-1, reads ETGVTQSPTHLIKTRGQQVTLRCSSQSGHNTVSWYQQALGQGPQFIFQYYREEENGRGNFPPRFSGLQFPNYSSELNVNALELDDSALYLCASTPGQGAYNEQFFGPGTRLTVL.

V gene TRBV28 combines with J gene TRBJ2-7; D is perhaps TRBD2 (6 bases). This CDR3 comprises 14 residues. Trimming cost V 6 bases and J 0 bases, with 12 bases left between them. Looked up from germline, CDR1 is MDHEN and CDR2 is SYDVKM. The CDR3 is CASSREPSSYEQYF. The CDR3 nucleotides are TGTGCCAGCAGCCGGGAGCCGTCCTCCTACGAGCAGTACTTC.

As for this clone: The same CDR3 is also encoded by other DNA sequences in this sample. The chain uses TRBV7-9 and TRBJ1-2, with D perhaps TRBD1 (6 bases). Trimming took 3 bases from V and 4 from J, leaving 21 bases between them. CDR3 length: 17 residues. Germline V lookup: CDR1 SEHNR, CDR2 FQNEAQ (reference sequence). CDR3 residues: CASSFLTLGAGRYGYTF. CDR3 coding DNA: TGTGCCAGCAGCTTCCTAACATTGGGGGCGGGTCGCTATGGCTACACCTTC. Based on the CDR3 plus reference TRBV7-9 and TRBJ1-2, the full variable domain is DTGVSQNPRHKITKRGQNVTFRCDPISEHNRLYWYRQTLGQGPEFLTYFQNEAQLEKSRLLSDRFSAERPKGSFSTLEIQRTEQGDSAMYLCASSFLTLGAGRYGYTFGSGTRLTVV.

V gene TRBV5-5 combines with J gene TRBJ1-2, with D possibly TRBD1 on 5 matching bases. This CDR3 spans 14 amino acids. V lost 2 bases and J lost 5, with 13 bases in between. Per germline, CDR1 SGHKS and CDR2 YYEKEE (reference sequence). The CDR3 loop reads CASSFQGSRYGYTF. In DNA form, the CDR3 reads TGTGCCAGCAGCTTTCAGGGTAGCAGATATGGCTACACCTTC.

V gene TRBV20-1 combines with J gene TRBJ1-5; no clear D. Trimming shortened V by 3 bases and J by 3 bases, and 12 bases separated the two germline ends. This CDR3 is built from 14 residues. Germline V gene data show CDR1 as DFQATT and CDR2 as SNEGSKA (reference sequence). Written as DNA, the CDR3 is TGCAGTGCTAGTGCGGGGAGGCTCAATCAGCCCCAGCATTTT. It translates to CSASAGRLNQPQHF.

The CDR3 region has the DNA TGTGCCACCAGCAGAGGGGAAGCCGAAGCTTTCTTT. It encodes CATSRGEAEAFF. The chain carries TRBV15 and TRBJ1-1; D gene ambiguous. Per the germline V gene, CDR1 is LNHNV and CDR2 is YYDKDF (reference sequence). The germline V and J ends were trimmed by 1 base and 8 bases, with 8 bases remaining between them. This CDR3 has 12 residues.

The V call is TRBV10-1, the J call TRBJ2-7, with 12 bases fitting TRBD2. V was pared by 2 bases and J by 5 bases, with 7 bases of the junction left unmatched. CDR3 length: 16 amino acids. From germline, CDR1 is WNHNN and CDR2 SYGVQD (reference sequence). The CDR3 bases are TGCGCCAGCAGTGAGGCTAGGACTAGCGGGATCGACGAGCAGTACTTC. Translated, it gives CASSEARTSGIDEQYF.

This clone has a single count. CDR3 sequence (DNA): TGTGCCAGCAGCCAAGGGGAGGGGGCTGCCGGGGAGCTGTTTTTT. This encodes CASSQGEGAAGELFF. The chain joins TRBV4-2 to TRBJ2-2; tentatively, D is TRBD1 or TRBD2 (7 bases each). Germline values: CDR1 LGHNA, CDR2 YNFKEQ. This CDR3 spans 15 amino acids. The ends were cut back, 1 base at V and 6 bases at J, with 12 bases in the middle.

In this sample, this clone turned up once. The chain couples TRBV7-9 to TRBJ1-3; D remains ambiguous. V was trimmed by 5 bases and J by 3 bases, leaving 11 bases between them. Germline-derived CDR1 and CDR2 are SEHNR and FQNEAQ (reference sequence). This CDR3 contains 14 residues. CDR3 DNA: TGTGCCAGCAGCCTGATGGCAGGTGGAAACACCATATATTTT. It specifies CASSLMAGGNTIYF. Full variable domain (remainder filled in from reference TRBV7-9 and TRBJ1-3): DTGVSQNPRHKITKRGQNVTFRCDPISEHNRLYWYRQTLGQGPEFLTYFQNEAQLEKSRLLSDRFSAERPKGSFSTLEIQRTEQGDSAMYLCASSLMAGGNTIYFGEGSWLTVV.

The table lists this clone with a few counts. V is TRBV6-2 or TRBV6-3 and J is TRBJ2-2; the match to TRBD2 covers 7 bases. V shed 5 bases, J shed 0 bases, and the junction held 6 bases outside the gene matches. The CDR3 has 16 residues. The V gene's germline CDR1 is MNHEY and CDR2 SVGEGT. The CDR3 is CASSLNGGTNTGELFF. The CDR3 nucleotides are TGTGCCAGCAGTCTTAACGGGGGGACGAACACCGGGGAGCTGTTTTTT.

The chain joins TRBV19 to TRBJ1-2; D perhaps matches TRBD1 (6 bases). The V gene's germline CDR1 is LNHDA and CDR2 SQIVND (reference sequence). Trimming stripped 11 bases from V and 1 base from J, with 17 bases between. This CDR3 is 14 amino acids long. The CDR3 spells CACGQLNYNYGYTF. The DNA of the CDR3 is TGTGCCTGCGGACAGCTAAACTATAACTATGGCTACACCTTC. Combining the CDR3 with reference TRBV19 and TRBJ1-2 gives the whole variable domain DGGITQSPKYLFRKEGQNVTLSCEQNLNHDAMYWYRQDPGQGLRLIYYSQIVNDFQKGDIAEGYSVSREKKESFPLTVTSAQKNPTAFYLCACGQLNYNYGYTFGSGTRLTVV.

This chain connects TRBV5-1 to TRBJ2-1, with 12 bases aligning to TRBD1. This CDR3 contains 12 residues. V gave up 4 bases and J gave up 14 bases; unmatched junction bases: 4. Per germline, CDR1 SGHRS and CDR2 YFSETQ. For the CDR3, the DNA is TGCGCCAGCAGCCCGGGACAGGGGGCCGAGTTCTTC. It codes for CASSPGQGAEFF.

The rearrangement links TRBV7-6 to TRBJ2-3, with D possibly TRBD1 on 6 matching bases. The CDR3 extends over 15 amino acids. Trimming pared 2 bases from V and 4 bases from J, leaving 13 bases between. The germline CDR1 and CDR2 sequences are SGHVS and FNYEAQ. This CDR3 reads CASSLRSRGPDTQYF. The CDR3, as DNA: TGTGCCAGCAGCTTAAGGTCCAGGGGCCCAGATACGCAGTATTTT.

The chain is built from TRBV28 and TRBJ1-4; D unclear. Germline values: CDR1 MDHEN, CDR2 SYDVKM. V was clipped by 5 bases and J by 6 bases, with 22 bases between them. The CDR3 spans 17 residues. CDR3 nucleotides: TGTGCCAGCAGTACTTTCCGGGGTCCGACGTGGCATGAAAAACTGTTTTTT. Its protein product is CASSTFRGPTWHEKLFF.

In this sample, this clone turned up a few times. The rearrangement joins TRBV27 to TRBJ1-1; TRBD1 matches at 10 bases. V was clipped by 5 bases and J by 5 bases; unmatched bases: 5. Germline CDR1 and CDR2: MNHEY and SMNVEV (reference sequence). This CDR3 is built from 14 residues. CDR3 coding DNA: TGTGCCAGCAGTCGAGACAGGGGGCGAACTGAAGCTTTCTTT. As protein: CASSRDRGRTEAFF.

The rearrangement joins TRBV10-1 to TRBJ2-1; D perhaps matches TRBD2 (5 bases). There are 14 residues in the CDR3. With 4 bases removed from V and 7 bases from J, the gap between germline ends came to 14 bases. Germline V gives CDR1 WNHNN, CDR2 SYGVQD (reference sequence). In nucleotides, the CDR3 is TGCGCCAGCAGTGGGTTATCCAGGAGGAATGAGCAGTTCTTC. Its protein product is CASSGLSRRNEQFF.

The chain joins TRBV28 to TRBJ2-7; the D gene is possibly TRBD1 (6 bases). V was cut by 3 bases and J by 7 bases, with 19 bases left in between. Germline V CDR1 and CDR2: MDHEN, SYDVKM. This CDR3 has 15 amino acids. The CDR3 DNA is TGTGCCAGCAGTTTTATCAGGCCACAGGGATGGGAGCAGTACTTC. Amino acid sequence: CASSFIRPQGWEQYF.

The table lists this clone with a count of one. The genes are TRBV20-1 and TRBJ2-5; D remains unclear. Trimming pared 7 bases from V and 1 base from J, leaving 4 bases between. The CDR3 has 10 residues. Germline V lookup: CDR1 DFQATT, CDR2 SNEGSKA (reference sequence). The CDR3 spells CSGAQETQYF. In nucleotides, the CDR3 is TGCAGTGGGGCCCAAGAGACCCAGTACTTC.

J is TRBJ1-1 and V is TRBV27; 11 bases map to TRBD1. This CDR3 spans 15 amino acids. Per germline, CDR1 MNHEY and CDR2 SMNVEV (reference sequence). V was pared by 6 bases and J by 11 bases, with 14 bases of the junction left unmatched. The CDR3 DNA reads as TGTGCCAGCAGCCCATTGCCCCCGGGACAGGGGGGCGCTTTCTTT. This sequence encodes CASSPLPPGQGGAFF.

CDR3 in amino acids: CASSPGGQRLETQYF. The CDR3 DNA reads TGTGCCAGCAGCCCGGGAGGGCAGAGGCTAGAGACCCAGTACTTC. V gene TRBV11-3 combines with J gene TRBJ2-5; 8 bases are shared with TRBD2. J lost 4 bases, V lost 5 bases, and 9 bases had no gene match. CDR1 and CDR2 (germline): SGHNT, YENEEA. The CDR3 extends over 15 amino acids.

V gene TRBV5-5 combines with J gene TRBJ1-5; D unresolved. Deletions cut 2 bases from V and 8 bases from J, with 11 bases between. Germline assignment: CDR1 SGHKS and CDR2 YYEKEE (reference sequence). The CDR3 is 13 amino acids. The chain's CDR3 is CASSFRGKEPQHF. CDR3 in DNA: TGTGCCAGCAGCTTTAGAGGGAAGGAGCCCCAGCATTTT.

This clone was seen only once. The gene calls are TRBV4-2 and TRBJ2-3; a possible D gene is TRBD2 (5 bases). V was cut by 0 bases and J by 2 bases, with 15 bases left in between. The CDR3 contains 17 residues. The germline V gene encodes CDR1 LGHNA and CDR2 YNFKEQ. The CDR3 sequence: CASSQDTSGFFTDTQYF. For the CDR3, the DNA is TGTGCCAGCAGCCAAGATACTTCGGGGTTCTTCACAGATACGCAGTATTTT.

J is TRBJ1-1 and V is TRBV28; D unclear. Between the trimmed V and J ends, which lost 5 bases and 3 bases, there was a span of 13 bases. The length of the CDR3 is 14 residues. Germline CDR1 is MDHEN and CDR2 is SYDVKM. The CDR3 bases are TGTGCCAGCAGTGACGGGGTTTGGGACACTGAAGCTTTCTTT. Amino acid sequence: CASSDGVWDTEAFF.

The chain uses TRBV2 and TRBJ2-5; 9 positions match TRBD2. The CDR3 loop spans 14 amino acids. The V and J ends lost 2 bases and 5 bases, in that order; junction bases with no gene match: 3. CDR1 and CDR2 from the germline V gene are SNHLY and FYNNEI. The CDR3 DNA is TGTGCCAGCAGTGAACGCGCGGGAGGGGAGACCCAGTACTTC. Translation gives CASSERAGGETQYF.

The rearrangement links TRBV10-1 to TRBJ1-1; no clear D gene. The CDR3 runs 13 residues. V lost 3 bases, J lost 0 bases, and 5 bases lay in between. In germline, CDR1 is WNHNN, CDR2 SYGVQD (reference sequence). The CDR3 loop is CASSDQMNTEAFF. The CDR3 DNA reads TGCGCCAGCAGTGATCAGATGAACACTGAAGCTTTCTTT.

The CDR3 bases are TGCGCCAGCAGTGACCCCGGACAAGCAGATACGCAGTATTTT. It codes for CASSDPGQADTQYF. V and J are TRBV10-1 and TRBJ2-3; D is perhaps TRBD1 (5 bases). V lost 3 bases and J lost 4, with 11 bases in between. This CDR3 comprises 14 residues. Per germline, CDR1 WNHNN and CDR2 SYGVQD (reference sequence).